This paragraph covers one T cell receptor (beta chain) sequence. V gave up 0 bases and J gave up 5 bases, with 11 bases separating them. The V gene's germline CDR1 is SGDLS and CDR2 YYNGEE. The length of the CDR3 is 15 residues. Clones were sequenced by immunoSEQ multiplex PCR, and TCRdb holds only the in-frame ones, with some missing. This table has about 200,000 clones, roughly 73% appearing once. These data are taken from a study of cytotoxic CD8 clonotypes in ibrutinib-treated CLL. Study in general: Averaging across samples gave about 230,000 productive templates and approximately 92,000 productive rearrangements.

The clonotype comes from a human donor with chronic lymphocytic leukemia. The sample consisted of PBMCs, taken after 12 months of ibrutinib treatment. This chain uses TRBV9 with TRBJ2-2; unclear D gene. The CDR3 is CASSVEWAQTGELFF. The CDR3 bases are TGTGCCAGCAGCGTAGAGTGGGCGCAAACCGGGGAGCTGTTTTTT.